A selection of T cell receptor beta chains follows, all from one sample in a study of control samples from healthy donors and cancer patients. The data were produced by immunoSEQ multiplex PCR, yet TCRdb's version contains in-frame clones alone and is incomplete. The table includes over 150,000 clones, about 90% detected once. Sequenced sample: blood. The receptors come from a woman aged 40 to 55 in good health. CDR3s include the opening cysteine and the closing phenylalanine or tryptophan. The D gene is left open where the match is weak. Clone size is not always given. Where it is, it says once, few, many or a class for expanded clones.

v_call	d_call	j_call	cdr3_length	clone_size	cdr3_aa	cdr3_nt
TRBV24-1	-	TRBJ1-5	14	-	CATSDGLSNQPQHF	TGTGCCACCAGTGATGGTCTTAGCAATCAGCCCCAGCATTTT
TRBV29-1	TRBD1	TRBJ1-2	12	-	CSVQGADYGYTF	TGCAGCGTCCAGGGGGCTGACTATGGCTACACCTTC
TRBV2	TRBD1	TRBJ1-3	15	-	CASSEQGAGGNTIYF	TGTGCCAGCAGTGAACAGGGGGCTGGTGGAAACACCATATATTTT
TRBV19	TRBD1	TRBJ1-4	13	-	CASSRTGVEKLFF	TGTGCCAGTAGTAGGACAGGGGTCGAAAAACTGTTTTTT
TRBV6-5	-	TRBJ2-2	13	-	CASYRVNTGELFF	TGTGCCAGTTACAGGGTAAACACCGGGGAGCTGTTTTTT
TRBV19	-	TRBJ2-7	14	-	CASSPYGGLYEQYF	TGTGCCAGTAGCCCCTACGGAGGCCTCTACGAGCAGTACTTC
TRBV27	-	TRBJ2-5	15	once	CASRSSEMNLVSQYF	TGTGCCAGCAGATCTTCGGAAATGAATTTGGTGTCCCAGTACTTC
TRBV7-9	TRBD1	TRBJ2-7	14	-	CASSLGTGSNEQYF	TGTGCCAGCAGCTTGGGGACAGGGAGCAACGAGCAGTACTTC
TRBV6-5	-	TRBJ1-1	12	-	CASRRGNTEAFF	TGTGCCAGCAGAAGGGGGAACACTGAAGCTTTCTTT
TRBV18	-	TRBJ1-5	12	-	CASSPRGQPQHF	TGTGCCAGCTCACCCCGGGGTCAGCCCCAGCATTTT
TRBV5-1	-	TRBJ2-7	15	-	CASSVGTIRTYEQYF	TGCGCCAGCAGCGTGGGGACGATTCGGACCTACGAGCAGTACTTC
TRBV10-2	-	TRBJ2-7	14	-	CASSEGAWPLEQYF	TGCGCCAGCAGTGAAGGGGCCTGGCCCCTGGAGCAGTACTTC
TRBV28	-	TRBJ2-7	15	-	CASSSASDSSYEQYF	TGTGCCAGCAGCTCAGCCAGCGATTCTTCCTACGAGCAGTACTTC
TRBV15	-	TRBJ2-5	13	once	CATSPRFSETQYF	TGTGCCACCAGCCCACGGTTCTCCGAGACCCAGTACTTC
TRBV5-1	TRBD1	TRBJ1-2	13	-	CASSVDRLYGYTF	TGCGCCAGCAGCGTGGACAGGCTTTATGGCTACACCTTC
TRBV3-1/TRBV3-2	TRBD2	TRBJ2-5	18	-	CASSQDPLLAGGPETQYF	TGTGCCAGCAGCCAAGATCCCCTTCTAGCGGGGGGGCCAGAGACCCAGTACTTC
TRBV13	-	TRBJ1-1	15	-	CASRGELEGHTEAFF	TGTGCCAGCAGAGGGGAACTGGAGGGACACACTGAAGCTTTCTTT
TRBV6-5	-	TRBJ2-4	13	-	CASSSASQNIQYF	TGTGCCAGCAGTTCTGCCAGTCAAAACATTCAGTACTTC
TRBV13	-	TRBJ1-3	17	-	CAASSLGEFSSGNTIYF	TGTGCCGCCAGCAGCTTAGGGGAGTTTTCCTCTGGAAACACCATATATTTT
TRBV5-1	TRBD2	TRBJ2-7	15	-	CASSSTSGDASEQYF	TGCGCCAGCAGCTCCACTAGCGGGGACGCCTCCGAGCAGTACTTC
TRBV5-1	-	TRBJ1-1	13	-	CASRREPQSEAFF	TGCGCCAGCAGAAGAGAACCGCAGAGTGAAGCTTTCTTT
TRBV27	-	TRBJ2-7	12	once	CASSSIPYEQYF	TGTGCCAGCAGTTCCATCCCCTACGAGCAGTACTTC
TRBV7-8	-	TRBJ1-3	14	-	CASSHPGAGNTIYF	TGTGCCAGCAGCCACCCGGGGGCTGGAAACACCATATATTTT
TRBV6-5	-	TRBJ1-4	15	-	CASRREGTTNEKLFF	TGTGCCAGCAGGCGCGAGGGCACAACTAATGAAAAACTGTTTTTT
TRBV7-6	-	TRBJ2-3	12	-	CASSLDTDTQYF	TGTGCCAGCAGCTTAGACACAGATACGCAGTATTTT
TRBV20-1	-	TRBJ1-4	13	-	CSASREVGEKLFF	TGCAGTGCTAGTCGCGAGGTGGGGGAAAAACTGTTTTTT
TRBV10-2	-	TRBJ1-1	13	-	CASTTGMNTEAFF	TGCGCCAGCACAACAGGGATGAACACTGAAGCTTTCTTT
TRBV3-1/TRBV3-2	-	TRBJ1-1	16	-	CASSQSGGRGYTEAFF	TGTGCCAGCAGCCAATCGGGGGGCAGGGGATACACTGAAGCTTTCTTT
TRBV6-6	-	TRBJ1-4	12	-	CASRATNEKLFF	TGTGCCAGCAGGGCAACTAATGAAAAACTGTTTTTT
TRBV15	-	TRBJ2-7	14	-	CATSRDLGAYEQYF	TGTGCCACCAGCAGAGATCTCGGGGCCTACGAGCAGTACTTC
TRBV29-1	-	TRBJ1-5	14	-	CSVEVGGASQPQHF	TGCAGCGTTGAAGTGGGGGGTGCAAGTCAGCCCCAGCATTTT
TRBV4-2	-	TRBJ2-2	16	-	CASSQRIPLNTGELFF	TGTGCCAGCAGCCAGAGAATCCCCCTGAACACCGGGGAGCTGTTTTTT
TRBV27	TRBD1	TRBJ1-2	13	once	CASSPQGSYGYTF	TGTGCCAGCAGTCCACAGGGGAGCTATGGCTACACCTTC
TRBV5-1	-	TRBJ1-6	15	-	CASSSQTPNNSPLHF	TGCGCCAGCAGCTCTCAGACACCTAATAATTCACCCCTCCACTTT
TRBV12-3/TRBV12-4	-	TRBJ2-2	12	-	CASSLHIGELFF	TGTGCCAGCAGTTTACATATCGGGGAGCTGTTTTTT
TRBV6-5	-	TRBJ2-5	15	-	CASSPPGFLGETQYF	TGTGCCAGCAGTCCACCGGGTTTTCTAGGAGAGACCCAGTACTTC
TRBV7-2	TRBD1	TRBJ1-2	14	-	CASTQLQGAVGYTF	TGTGCCAGCACTCAACTACAGGGGGCGGTTGGCTACACCTTC
TRBV6-6	TRBD1	TRBJ1-6	15	-	CASRETGNLNSPLHF	TGTGCCAGCAGAGAGACAGGGAACCTTAATTCACCCCTCCACTTT
TRBV6-6	-	TRBJ2-5	15	-	CASSYSRGNQETQYF	TGTGCCAGCAGTTACTCGAGGGGAAACCAAGAGACCCAGTACTTC
TRBV2	-	TRBJ2-5	14	-	CASNPQGGEETQYF	TGTGCCAGCAACCCACAGGGGGGGGAAGAGACCCAGTACTTC
TRBV10-1	TRBD2	TRBJ2-2	15	-	CASSTAGGLTGELFF	TGCGCCAGCAGTACAGCGGGGGGACTCACCGGGGAGCTGTTTTTT
TRBV5-1	TRBD1	TRBJ1-5	14	once	CASSEDRATQPQHF	TGCGCCAGCAGCGAGGACAGGGCCACTCAGCCCCAGCATTTT
TRBV5-6	TRBD2	TRBJ2-1	16	-	CASSSLAGGLYNEQFF	TGTGCCAGCAGCTCCTTAGCGGGGGGGTTGTACAATGAGCAGTTCTTC
TRBV27	-	TRBJ2-7	13	-	CASGYAASYEQYF	TGTGCCAGCGGGTACGCTGCTTCCTACGAGCAGTACTTC
TRBV5-1	-	TRBJ2-7	14	-	CASSLGLVTYEQYF	TGCGCCAGCAGCTTGGGGCTCGTCACCTACGAGCAGTACTTC
TRBV27	TRBD2	TRBJ2-1	14	-	CASSSGGVYNEQFF	TGTGCCAGCAGTAGCGGGGGGGTCTACAATGAGCAGTTCTTC
TRBV12-3/TRBV12-4	-	TRBJ2-3	12	-	CASGESTDTQYF	TGTGCCAGTGGGGAGAGCACAGATACGCAGTATTTT
TRBV6-5	TRBD1	TRBJ2-3	15	few	CASSPDRGVTDTQYF	TGTGCCAGCAGCCCCGACAGGGGAGTCACAGATACGCAGTATTTT
TRBV10-1	TRBD2	TRBJ2-1	14	-	CASSAGTSTHEQFF	TGCGCCAGCAGTGCCGGGACTAGCACCCATGAGCAGTTCTTC
TRBV11-3	-	TRBJ2-1	13	-	CASSAGPDNEQFF	TGTGCCAGCAGCGCGGGACCCGACAATGAGCAGTTCTTC
TRBV5-1	-	TRBJ2-2	15	-	CASSPPGTHDGELFF	TGCGCCAGCAGTCCCCCCGGGACGCACGACGGGGAGCTGTTTTTT
TRBV12-3/TRBV12-4	-	TRBJ2-1	13	-	CASRVGSSNEQFF	TGTGCCAGCAGAGTCGGGTCCTCCAATGAGCAGTTCTTC
TRBV11-3	TRBD2	TRBJ2-1	16	-	CASSLALAGGQGEQFF	TGTGCCAGCAGCTTAGCACTAGCGGGGGGGCAGGGTGAGCAGTTCTTC